Each of the 5 T cell receptor beta chains below was sequenced from the same sample in a study of T cell responses to AZD1222 COVID-19 vaccine. The assay was immunoSEQ multiplex PCR, and TCRdb's table has in-frame clones only and misses some. This sample has approximately 82,000 clones, with approximately 90% found just once. Sequencing used peripheral blood, obtained on day 0 of AZD1222 vaccination. These receptors came from an adult in good health.

The chain recombines TRBV2 with TRBJ1-2, with D perhaps TRBD1 (6 bases). The CDR3 totals 15 residues. CDR1 and CDR2 from the germline V gene are SNHLY and FYNNEI. The V end lost 3 bases, the J end lost 1 base, and 12 bases lay between the germline ends. The CDR3 nucleotides read TGTGCCAGCAGTGAGTTTCGGACAGTTAACTATGGCTACACCTTC. Its translation is CASSEFRTVNYGYTF.

This clone has only one observation. The chain carries TRBV19 and TRBJ2-1; D remains unclear. Germline CDR1 and CDR2: LNHDA and SQIVND (reference sequence). The CDR3 has 12 amino acids. Trimming took off 5 bases at V and 3 bases at J, with 5 bases between the two ends. The chain's CDR3 is CASSPLYNEQFF. The CDR3 DNA is TGTGCCAGTAGTCCCCTCTACAATGAGCAGTTCTTC.

The chain uses TRBV7-3 and TRBJ2-3, with a weak D call TRBD2 (5 bases). The CDR3 consists of 14 residues. The V end was cut by 2 bases, the J end by 6 bases, with 12 bases between. Germline-derived CDR1 and CDR2 are SGHTA and FQGTGA. CDR3 nucleotides: TGTGCCAGCAGCTTAGGGCTAGCAAGGGATACGCAGTATTTT. It is translated as CASSLGLARDTQYF.

The rearrangement links TRBV19 to TRBJ2-5; 7 positions match TRBD2. CDR1 is LNHDA and CDR2 is SQIVND in the germline V gene (reference sequence). V shed 3 bases and J 5 bases; nucleotides not matched to a gene: 0. The CDR3 sequence is 12 residues long. CDR3 amino acids: CASSMGGETQYF. CDR3 DNA: TGTGCCAGTAGTATGGGGGGGGAGACCCAGTACTTC. The entire variable domain, with the rest obtained from reference TRBV19 and TRBJ2-5, is as follows: DGGITQSPKYLFRKEGQNVTLSCEQNLNHDAMYWYRQDPGQGLRLIYYSQIVNDFQKGDIAEGYSVSREKKESFPLTVTSAQKNPTAFYLCASSMGGETQYFGPGTRLLVL.

This sequence joins TRBV27 and TRBJ1-4; D gene unclear. Germline V lookup: CDR1 MNHEY, CDR2 SMNVEV (reference sequence). Trimming shortened V by 2 bases and J by 3 bases, and 10 bases separated the two germline ends. The CDR3 is 15 amino acids. This CDR3 is CASSLGDGANEKLFF. Written as DNA, the CDR3 is TGTGCCAGCAGTTTAGGGGATGGGGCTAATGAAAAACTGTTTTTT.